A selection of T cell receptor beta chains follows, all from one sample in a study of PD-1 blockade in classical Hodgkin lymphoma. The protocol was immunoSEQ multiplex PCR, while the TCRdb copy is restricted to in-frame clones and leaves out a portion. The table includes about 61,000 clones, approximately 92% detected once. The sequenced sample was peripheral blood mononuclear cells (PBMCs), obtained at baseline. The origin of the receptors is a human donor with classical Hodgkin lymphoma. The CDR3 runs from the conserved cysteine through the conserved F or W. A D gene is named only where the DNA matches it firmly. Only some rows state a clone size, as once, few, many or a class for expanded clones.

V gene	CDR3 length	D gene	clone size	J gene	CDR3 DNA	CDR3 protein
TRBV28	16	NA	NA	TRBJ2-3	TGTGCCAGCAGATTCGGGGGCCTGAGTCCCACAGATACGCAGTATTTT	CASRFGGLSPTDTQYF
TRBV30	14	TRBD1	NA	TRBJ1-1	TGTGCCTGGAGTCCCGGGACAGGGGGCTATCAAGCTTTCTTT	CAWSPGTGGYQAFF
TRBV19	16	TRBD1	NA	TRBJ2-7	TGTGCCAGTAGTATTGAAGGACAGGCACTATCCAGCGAGCAGTACTTC	CASSIEGQALSSEQYF
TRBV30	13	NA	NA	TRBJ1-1	TGTGCCTGGAGTGTAACTGGGATCACTGAAGCTTTCTTT	CAWSVTGITEAFF
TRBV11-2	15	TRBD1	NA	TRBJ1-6	TGTGCCAGCAGCCAAAACAGGGGCCCCTATTCACCCCTCCACTTT	CASSQNRGPYSPLHF
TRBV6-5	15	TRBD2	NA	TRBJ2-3	TGTGCCAGCAGGACAGGACTAGCGGGGGGGGATACGCAGTATTTT	CASRTGLAGGDTQYF
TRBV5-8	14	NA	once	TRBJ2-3	TGTGCCAGCAGCTTGGGACAGAACACAGATACGCAGTATTTT	CASSLGQNTDTQYF
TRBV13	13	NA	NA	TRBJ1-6	TGTGCCAGCAGCTTAACAGCCAATTCACCCCTCCACTTT	CASSLTANSPLHF
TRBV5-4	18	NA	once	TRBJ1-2	TGTGCCAGCAGCTTGGTTGGATGGGGGACACCGACGGACTATGGCTACACCTTC	CASSLVGWGTPTDYGYTF
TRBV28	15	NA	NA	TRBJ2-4	TGTGCCAGCGGAGGGAGTTGGGCTTCGGAAAACATTCAGTACTTC	CASGGSWASENIQYF
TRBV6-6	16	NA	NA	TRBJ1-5	TGTGCCAGCCTACCGGGACGATCTTATAGCAATCAGCCCCAGCATTTT	CASLPGRSYSNQPQHF
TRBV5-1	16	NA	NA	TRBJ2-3	TGCGCCAGCAGCCAGGAGGTAGCCAGACCAACAGATACGCAGTATTTT	CASSQEVARPTDTQYF
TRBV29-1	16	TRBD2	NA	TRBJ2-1	TGCAGCGTAGTTGAAGGGGCGGGGACTAGGTACAATGAGCAGTTCTTC	CSVVEGAGTRYNEQFF
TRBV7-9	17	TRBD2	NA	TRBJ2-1	TGTGCCAGCAGCTTGGGCTGGGCTAGCGGAAGACACAATGAGCAGTTCTTC	CASSLGWASGRHNEQFF
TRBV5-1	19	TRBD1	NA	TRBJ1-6	TGCGCCAGCAGCTTGGGGAAAATGAGCAGGGGGAACTATAATTCACCCCTCCACTTT	CASSLGKMSRGNYNSPLHF